The clone carrying this T cell receptor (beta chain) was counted ten times or more. Germline lookup yields CDR1 SGDLS and CDR2 YYNGEE. This CDR3 comprises 15 residues. Between the trimmed V and J ends, which lost 2 bases and 7 bases, there was a span of 16 bases. This sample stems from a study of T cells after yellow fever vaccination. Universal primer sites and UMIs were introduced during 5'RACE template-switching synthesis of TCR cDNA. TCRdb used MiXCR to reprocess the 5' RACE reads, holding one entry per CDR3 protein. The sample shows 50,000 or so distinct CDR3 sequences, roughly 7.4% of them seen only once.

The TCR comes from a man between 18 and 35 years old who received the YFV17D yellow fever vaccine. The genes are TRBV9 and TRBJ2-1; D is tentatively TRBD1 or TRBD2 (5 bases each). Source: CD8+ T cells sorted from PBMCs, taken around 15 days after the first yellow fever vaccination. CDR3 nucleotide sequence: TGTGCCAGCAGCGTCTCTGGGGGTGCAGGGAATGAGCAGTTCTTC. Its protein product is CASSVSGGAGNEQFF.